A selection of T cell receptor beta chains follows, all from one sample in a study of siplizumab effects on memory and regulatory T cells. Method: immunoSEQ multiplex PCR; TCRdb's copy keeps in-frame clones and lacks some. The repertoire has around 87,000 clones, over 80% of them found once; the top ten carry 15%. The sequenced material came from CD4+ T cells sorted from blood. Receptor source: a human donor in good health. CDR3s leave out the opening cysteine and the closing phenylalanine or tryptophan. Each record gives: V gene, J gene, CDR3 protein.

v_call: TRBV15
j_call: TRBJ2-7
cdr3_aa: ATSTISSEQY

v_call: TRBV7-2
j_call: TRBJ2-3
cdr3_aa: ASSLARGTDTQY

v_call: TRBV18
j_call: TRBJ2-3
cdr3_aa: ASSPPSGRFTQY

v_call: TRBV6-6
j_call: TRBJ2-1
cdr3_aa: ASSKTSGRGYEQF

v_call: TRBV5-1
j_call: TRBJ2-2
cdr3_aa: ASSLVLGGNTGELF

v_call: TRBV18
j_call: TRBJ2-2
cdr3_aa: ASSPRLAGGAGELF

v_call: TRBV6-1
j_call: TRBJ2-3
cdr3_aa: ASSESVDTQY

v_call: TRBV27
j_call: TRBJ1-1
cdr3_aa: ASSPGTHTEAF

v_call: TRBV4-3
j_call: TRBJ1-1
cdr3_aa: ASSQHGALNTEAF

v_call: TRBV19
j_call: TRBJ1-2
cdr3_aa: ASSVRDRGSYGYT

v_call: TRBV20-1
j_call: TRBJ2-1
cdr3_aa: SARGRNEQF

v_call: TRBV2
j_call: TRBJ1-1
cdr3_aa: ASRKTGGTEAF

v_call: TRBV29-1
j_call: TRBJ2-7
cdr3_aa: SVEGTGVSSYEQY

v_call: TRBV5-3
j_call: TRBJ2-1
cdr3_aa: ARSLWTGLINEQF

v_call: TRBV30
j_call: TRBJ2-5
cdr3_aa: AWREGLETQY

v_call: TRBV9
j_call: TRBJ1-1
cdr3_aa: ASSARQGPTEAF

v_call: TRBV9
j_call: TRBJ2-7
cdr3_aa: ASSVGPDGYEQY

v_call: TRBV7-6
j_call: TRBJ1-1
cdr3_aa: ASSLPPRQGNTEAF

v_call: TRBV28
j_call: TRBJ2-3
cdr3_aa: ASSSPASATDTQY

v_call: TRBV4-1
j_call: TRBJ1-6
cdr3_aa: ASSRTSGQNNSPLH

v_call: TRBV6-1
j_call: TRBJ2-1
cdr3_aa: ASKKTGGNEQF

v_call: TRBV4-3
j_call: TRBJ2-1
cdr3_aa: ASSQDRVGPVSSYNEQF

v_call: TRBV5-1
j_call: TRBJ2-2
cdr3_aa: ASSTGLAGRANTGELF

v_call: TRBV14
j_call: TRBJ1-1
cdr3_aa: ASLRGAEAF

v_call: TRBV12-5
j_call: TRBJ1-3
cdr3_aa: ASGLVLWGGGNTIY

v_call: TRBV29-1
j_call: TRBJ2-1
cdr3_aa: STRGWREGFSYNEQF

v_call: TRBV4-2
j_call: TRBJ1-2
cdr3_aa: ASSPPQGSYGYT

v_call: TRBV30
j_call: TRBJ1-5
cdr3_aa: AWSPGVNQPQH